This TCR beta chain was obtained from a study of brain T cells in children with intractable seizures. Sequencing was performed with immunoSEQ multiplex PCR; in TCRdb, only in-frame clones are kept and a portion is missing. The sample yields around 38,000 clones, 75% to 95% seen once. Pre-surgery treatment included at least one anti-epileptic drug. CDR1 and CDR2 from the germline V gene are LGHDT and YNNKEL (reference sequence). The CDR3 covers 12 residues. The V and J ends lost 0 bases and 7 bases respectively, with 4 bases between them. This clone was observed a few times. The TCR originated in a girl aged 2 to 10 with tuberous sclerosis and intractable seizures. The chain links TRBV3-1 (or the pseudogene TRBV3-2) to TRBJ1-5, with D unclear. Here the sequenced sample was peripheral blood, taken at surgery. CDR3 amino acids: CASSQDRQPQHF. For the CDR3, the DNA is TGTGCCAGCAGCCAAGATCGGCAGCCCCAGCATTTT.